This T cell receptor (beta chain) originates from a study of blood T cell repertoires in COVID-19. Study-level background: The United States, Italy and Spain were the sources of the acute and convalescent COVID-19 samples. Sample material is recorded as cDNA or gDNA derived from T cells, B-cell-depleted T cells, or PBMCs.

TCRdb's table, derived via immunoSEQ multiplex PCR, lists solely in-frame clones and lacks some. The table includes about 220,000 clones, approximately 80% detected once. The J segment lost 8 bases and the V segment lost 5 bases, leaving 9 bases of the junction unmatched. The CDR3 contains 15 residues. CDR1 is MNHEY, CDR2 SVGAGI, per germline. The source of this sequence is a human donor in a cohort sampled during active COVID-19. The specimen was peripheral blood. This chain uses TRBV6-5 with TRBJ1-4; 9 nucleotides align to TRBD1. CDR3 nucleotide sequence: TGTGCCAGCAGTCCCACAGGGGGCCTAGGGGAAAAACTGTTTTTT. Protein sequence: CASSPTGGLGEKLFF.